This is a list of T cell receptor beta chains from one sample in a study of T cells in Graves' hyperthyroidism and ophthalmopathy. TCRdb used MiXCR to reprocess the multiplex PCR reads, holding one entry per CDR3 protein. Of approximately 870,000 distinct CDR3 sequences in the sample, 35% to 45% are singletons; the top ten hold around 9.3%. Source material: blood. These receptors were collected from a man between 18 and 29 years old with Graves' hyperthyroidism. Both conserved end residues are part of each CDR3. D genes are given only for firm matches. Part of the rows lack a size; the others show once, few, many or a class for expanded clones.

cdr3_nt: TGTGCCAGCAGTTACTACCCTGATTTTTCCTACGAGCAGTACTTC
cdr3_aa: CASSYYPDFSYEQYF
d_call: -
v_call: TRBV6-5
clone_size: -
j_call: TRBJ2-7

cdr3_nt: TGTGCCAGCAGCTTGGCGGCGCAGGAATATGGCTACACCTTC
cdr3_aa: CASSLAAQEYGYTF
d_call: -
v_call: TRBV5-4
clone_size: many
j_call: TRBJ1-2

cdr3_nt: TGTGCCAGCAGCCCGTCGCCGGAGCAGTACTTC
cdr3_aa: CASSPSPEQYF
d_call: -
v_call: TRBV7-3
clone_size: -
j_call: TRBJ2-7

cdr3_nt: TGTGCCAGCAGTTTAAAGTGGTCCTACGAGCAGTACTTC
cdr3_aa: CASSLKWSYEQYF
d_call: -
v_call: TRBV10-3
clone_size: -
j_call: TRBJ2-7

cdr3_nt: TGCAGTGCTTCCGGGGAGCTGTTTTTT
cdr3_aa: CSASGELFF
d_call: -
v_call: TRBV29-1
clone_size: few
j_call: TRBJ2-2

cdr3_nt: TGTGCCAGCAGTCCACCAGGGGGCGTAGAAAACACCATATATTTT
cdr3_aa: CASSPPGGVENTIYF
d_call: TRBD1
v_call: TRBV12-3/TRBV12-4
clone_size: -
j_call: TRBJ1-3

cdr3_nt: TGCGCCAGCAGCTTGGACAGTCCCTATAATTCACCCCTCCACTTT
cdr3_aa: CASSLDSPYNSPLHF
d_call: -
v_call: TRBV5-1
clone_size: -
j_call: TRBJ1-6

cdr3_nt: TGTGCCAGCACCGGAGGACAATATAATTCACCCCTCCACTTT
cdr3_aa: CASTGGQYNSPLHF
d_call: -
v_call: TRBV25-1
clone_size: few
j_call: TRBJ1-6

cdr3_nt: TGTGCCAGCAGCGCCGGACAGGGGGCATATGGGGCCAACGTCCTGACTTTC
cdr3_aa: CASSAGQGAYGANVLTF
d_call: TRBD1
v_call: TRBV5-4
clone_size: many
j_call: TRBJ2-6

cdr3_nt: TGTGCCATTTGGACAGGGGAGTACGAGCAGTACTTC
cdr3_aa: CAIWTGEYEQYF
d_call: TRBD1
v_call: TRBV10-3
clone_size: -
j_call: TRBJ2-7

cdr3_nt: TGCAGTGCTACGGAGACAGGGGGATTCGGTGGCTACACCTTC
cdr3_aa: CSATETGGFGGYTF
d_call: TRBD1
v_call: TRBV20-1
clone_size: many
j_call: TRBJ1-2

cdr3_nt: TGTGCCAGCAGCTTGGGCAGCCAAGAGACCCAGTACTTC
cdr3_aa: CASSLGSQETQYF
d_call: -
v_call: TRBV7-9
clone_size: many
j_call: TRBJ2-5

cdr3_nt: TGCAGCGTTGCAGGGAGCTCCTACGAGCAGTACTTC
cdr3_aa: CSVAGSSYEQYF
d_call: -
v_call: TRBV29-1
clone_size: many
j_call: TRBJ2-7

cdr3_nt: TGCGCCAGCAGCCCCACAGGGTCCAGCCAGCCCCAGCATTTT
cdr3_aa: CASSPTGSSQPQHF
d_call: -
v_call: TRBV4-1
clone_size: few
j_call: TRBJ1-5

cdr3_nt: TGCGCCAGCAGCTTGATGGGTGTACAGGTGAACACTGAAGCTTTCTTT
cdr3_aa: CASSLMGVQVNTEAFF
d_call: -
v_call: TRBV5-1
clone_size: -
j_call: TRBJ1-1

cdr3_nt: TGTGCCAGCAGCTTAAATCGGAGGGAGACCCAGTACTTC
cdr3_aa: CASSLNRRETQYF
d_call: -
v_call: TRBV7-2
clone_size: many
j_call: TRBJ2-5

cdr3_nt: TGCAGCGTTGAGGGGATCATGAACACTGAAGCTTTCTTT
cdr3_aa: CSVEGIMNTEAFF
d_call: -
v_call: TRBV29-1
clone_size: many
j_call: TRBJ1-1

cdr3_nt: TGTGCCAGCAGGGACCGCCCAGGGAGCAATCAGCCCCAGCATTTT
cdr3_aa: CASRDRPGSNQPQHF
d_call: -
v_call: TRBV6-1
clone_size: -
j_call: TRBJ1-5

cdr3_nt: TGCGCCAGCAGCCAATACGCTTCAGGGACAGGCGACGAGCAGTACTTC
cdr3_aa: CASSQYASGTGDEQYF
d_call: TRBD1
v_call: TRBV4-1
clone_size: -
j_call: TRBJ2-7

cdr3_nt: TGCAGCGTGAGGACGGACACCCATGAAAAACTGTTTTTT
cdr3_aa: CSVRTDTHEKLFF
d_call: -
v_call: TRBV29-1
clone_size: -
j_call: TRBJ1-4

cdr3_nt: TGCAGTGCTAGAGACAGGGCGATGGGCTACACCTTC
cdr3_aa: CSARDRAMGYTF
d_call: -
v_call: TRBV20-1
clone_size: once
j_call: TRBJ1-2